Below, 25 T cell receptor beta chains from the same sample are listed, as sequenced in a study of cytomegalovirus exposure and HLA in healthy donors. PCR employed 60 Vbeta and 13 Jbeta primers. TCRdb's table, derived via immunoSEQ multiplex PCR, lists solely in-frame clones and lacks some. This table holds about 170,000 clones, about 59% found once. Sequenced: PBMCs. The receptor set was obtained from a middle-aged man in good health and CMV-seronegative.

Concerning this clone: Other nucleotide sequences in the sample specify the same CDR3. The chain carries TRBV18 and TRBJ2-3; 8 bases are shared with TRBD1. CDR1 KGHSH and CDR2 LQKENI come from the germline V gene. This CDR3 region has 15 residues. V was clipped by 3 bases and J by 1 base; unmatched bases: 3. The CDR3 sequence: CASSPGTGGTDTQYF. In DNA form, the CDR3 reads TGTGCCAGCTCACCTGGGACAGGAGGCACAGATACGCAGTATTTT.

This clone appeared a few times. The chain couples TRBV30 to TRBJ2-2; 7 positions match TRBD1. Trimming took 4 bases from V and 4 from J; bases not matched to a gene: 6. The CDR3 sequence is 14 residues long. Per germline, CDR1 GTSNPN and CDR2 SVGIG (reference sequence). In nucleotides, the CDR3 is TGTGCCTGGATGAGGGGGCCTAGCACCGGGGAGCTGTTTTTT. Translation gives CAWMRGPSTGELFF.

This clone was seen a handful of times. This chain joins TRBV4-1 and TRBJ2-2, with TRBD2 identical over 10 bases. This CDR3 comprises 16 residues. Germline V lookup: CDR1 MGHRA, CDR2 YSYEKL. The J segment lost 4 bases and the V segment lost 1 base, leaving 3 bases of the junction unmatched. The CDR3 DNA reads as TGCGCCAGCAGCCAAGTTTTAGCGGGAGGCACCGGGGAGCTGTTTTTT. Protein sequence: CASSQVLAGGTGELFF.

This clone was detected a few times. The CDR3 sequence: CASSRRGVAGSRRTDTQYF. The CDR3 DNA sequence: TGTGCCAGCAGCCGGCGCGGGGTAGCGGGATCCCGCCGCACAGATACGCAGTATTTT. The J gene is TRBJ2-3, the V gene TRBV11-2, with TRBD2 matching 8 bases. The germline V gene has CDR1 SGHAT and CDR2 FQNNGV. CDR3 length: 19 residues. Trimming cost V 5 bases and J 1 base; bases outside gene matches: 17.

The chain joins TRBV18 to TRBJ2-5; TRBD1 agrees at 8 bases. The last part of the DNA fits TRBJ2-7 better; the J call may be wrong. Germline CDR1 and CDR2: KGHSH and LQKENI. The length of the CDR3 is 17 residues. The chain's CDR3 is CASSPSERQGTDYEQYF. CDR3 coding DNA: TGTGCCAGCTCACCGTCAGAGAGACAGGGGACCGACTACGAGCAGTACTTC.

V and J are TRBV5-1 and TRBJ1-4, with TRBD1 as a possible D gene (5 bases). The V gene's germline CDR1 is SGHRS and CDR2 YFSETQ. The CDR3 has 16 residues. The V end was cut by 4 bases, the J end by 0 bases, with 13 bases between. CDR3 sequence (DNA): TGCGCCAGCAGCAGAGTGGGGCTTGCAACTAATGAAAAACTGTTTTTT. Protein sequence: CASSRVGLATNEKLFF.

Only a few counts were recorded for this clone. The chain carries TRBV5-1 and TRBJ2-7; D remains unclear. Between the trimmed V and J ends, which lost 1 base and 0 bases, there was a span of 8 bases. Germline loops: CDR1 SGHRS, CDR2 YFSETQ. The CDR3 runs to 14 residues. The CDR3 DNA reads as TGCGCCAGCAGCTTGTCCGTGAGCTCCTACGAGCAGTACTTC. Its protein product is CASSLSVSSYEQYF.

The V gene is TRBV7-7, the J gene TRBJ2-1, with TRBD2 matching 10 bases. This CDR3 spans 13 amino acids. The trim removed 4 bases at V and 8 bases at J, leaving 2 bases unmatched. The germline gives CDR1 SSHAT, CDR2 FNYEAQ (reference sequence). The CDR3: CASSSGTSDEQFF. The DNA for the CDR3 is TGTGCCAGCAGCTCTGGGACTAGCGATGAGCAGTTCTTC.

The rearrangement joins TRBV10-3 to TRBJ2-7; 7 nucleotides line up with TRBD1. The CDR3 consists of 15 residues. V shed 2 bases and J 4 bases; nucleotides not matched to a gene: 8. Germline-derived CDR1 and CDR2 are ENHRY and SYGVKD. The CDR3 region has the DNA TGTGCCATCAGTGAGCCACAGACAGGGAAGTACGAGCAGTACTTC. It is translated as CAISEPQTGKYEQYF.

The rearrangement links TRBV5-1 to TRBJ2-3; a possible D gene is TRBD2 (7 bases). Germline V gene lookup returns CDR1 SGHRS and CDR2 YFSETQ. CDR3 size: 14 residues. Deletions cut 4 bases from V and 2 bases from J, with 11 bases between. The CDR3 DNA sequence: TGCGCCAGCAGCCCTGGGGGGGCCACAGATACGCAGTATTTT. Amino acids: CASSPGGATDTQYF.

V gene TRBV7-2 combines with J gene TRBJ2-7, with D perhaps TRBD2 (5 bases). The CDR3 contains 14 residues. Trimming removed 2 bases at V and 7 bases at J, with 15 bases between. Germline CDR1 is SGHTA and CDR2 is FQGNSA. For the CDR3, the DNA is TGTGCCAGCAGCTTAATGCATTCCTCGGGAGAGCAGTACTTC. It encodes CASSLMHSSGEQYF.

In DNA form, the CDR3 reads TGTGCCAGCAGCAAAGCCCGGGACACTGAAGCTTTCTTT. Residues: CASSKARDTEAFF. The chain links TRBV21-1 to TRBJ1-1. TRBV21-1 is a pseudogene. The CDR3 runs 13 residues.

The chain uses TRBV6-5 and TRBJ1-2; 7 nucleotides match TRBD1. CDR3 length: 15 residues. Germline assignment: CDR1 MNHEY and CDR2 SVGAGI. The trim removed 5 bases at V and 0 bases at J, leaving 6 bases unmatched. DNA of the CDR3: TGTGCCAGCAGTAACCCGGGACAGCCTAACTATGGCTACACCTTC. Encoded protein: CASSNPGQPNYGYTF.

This clone was seen a few times. In nucleotides, the CDR3 is TGTGCCAGCAGCCGAAATCCAGGGGTGGCTAATGAAAAACTGTTTTTT. This gives the protein CASSRNPGVANEKLFF. V and J are TRBV5-8 and TRBJ1-4, with D maybe TRBD1 (6 bases). Germline loops: CDR1 SGHTS, CDR2 YDEGEE. CDR3 length equals 16 residues. Trimming removed 4 bases at V and 3 bases at J, with 16 bases between. The full variable domain, its missing parts supplied by reference TRBV5-8 and TRBJ1-4, is EAGVTQSPTHLIKTRGQQATLRCSPISGHTSVYWYQQALGLGLQFLLWYDEGEERNRGNFPPRFSGRQFPNYSSELNVNALELEDSALYLCASSRNPGVANEKLFFGSGTQLSVL.

For the CDR3, the DNA is TGTGCCAGCAGCCCGTCTAGCGGGCCGGGGTCAGCAGATACGCAGTATTTT. This gives the protein CASSPSSGPGSADTQYF. The chain links TRBV7-8 to TRBJ2-3; 8 bases agree with TRBD2. V was clipped by 5 bases and J by 4 bases; unmatched bases: 14. Germline CDR1 SGHVS, CDR2 FQNEAQ. CDR3 length: 17 residues.

In DNA form, the CDR3 reads TGTGCCAGCAGCCCCAACAGGGCCTCCTACAATGAGCAGTTCTTC. Its translation is CASSPNRASYNEQFF. J is TRBJ2-1 and V is TRBV11-3; perhaps TRBD1 as D (6 bases). The V and J ends lost 5 bases and 0 bases respectively, with 11 bases between them. This CDR3 is 15 amino acids long. CDR1 is SGHNT and CDR2 is YENEEA in the germline V gene. Looking up the rest from reference TRBV11-3 and TRBJ2-1 gives the full variable domain: EAGVVQSPRYKIIEKKQPVAFWCNPISGHNTLYWYLQNLGQGPELLIRYENEEAVDDSQLPKDRFSAERLKGVDSTLKIQPAELGDSAVYLCASSPNRASYNEQFFGPGTRLTVL.

The gene calls are TRBV5-1 and TRBJ2-1; tentative D call: TRBD2 (6 bases). Germline-derived CDR1 and CDR2 are SGHRS and YFSETQ. V lost 4 bases and J 0 bases, leaving 14 bases between the germline ends. The CDR3 contains 16 residues. CDR3 nucleotides: TGCGCCAGCAGCGGTTTGGCGGGGAGCTCCTACAATGAGCAGTTCTTC. Translation: CASSGLAGSSYNEQFF.

The chain uses TRBV13 and TRBJ2-6; no clear D gene. The CDR3 runs 16 residues. Germline CDR1 is PRHDT and CDR2 is FYEKMQ (reference sequence). V was trimmed by 2 bases and J by 0 bases, leaving 8 bases between them. The DNA for the CDR3 is TGTGCCAGCAGCTTATTTGGAGCCTCTGGGGCCAACGTCCTGACTTTC. Residues: CASSLFGASGANVLTF.

Here the CDR3 DNA reads TGTGCCAGCAGCCACCGATCCGAACGGCCAGGGGGCGATGAGCAGTTCTTC. Its protein product is CASSHRSERPGGDEQFF. The rearrangement uses TRBV7-9 and TRBJ2-1; 8 positions agree with TRBD1. Germline CDR1 is SEHNR and CDR2 is FQNEAQ (reference sequence). This CDR3 has 17 amino acids. After removal of 5 bases from V and 8 bases from J, the junction contained 17 bases not matched to a gene.

The chain couples TRBV30 to TRBJ1-5; unclear D gene. V was trimmed by 2 bases and J by 4 bases, leaving 9 bases between them. Germline CDR1 reads GTSNPN; CDR2 reads SVGIG (reference sequence). This CDR3 is 13 amino acids long. CDR3 bases: TGTGCCTGGAGTCCTAATCGGAATCAGCCCCAGCATTTT. As protein: CAWSPNRNQPQHF.

This clone came up a few times. The rearrangement links TRBV7-2 to TRBJ1-5, with D unresolved. Per germline, CDR1 SGHTA and CDR2 FQGNSA. The V and J ends lost 1 base and 7 bases respectively, with 14 bases between them. CDR3 length: 15 amino acids. CDR3 region: CASSLDSDSMQPQHF. In DNA form, the CDR3 reads TGTGCCAGCAGCTTAGACAGTGATAGTATGCAGCCCCAGCATTTT.

In its sample, this clone was seen a few times. The chain combines TRBV6-5 with TRBJ2-7; 10 bases line up with TRBD2. The CDR3 covers 13 residues. The junction had 7 bases not matched to a gene; V was cut back by 8 bases and J by 6 bases. The germline CDR1 and CDR2 sequences are MNHEY and SVGAGI. The CDR3 DNA is TGTGCCAGCGGACTAGCGGAAGCCTTCGAGCAGTACTTC. As protein: CASGLAEAFEQYF.

Only a few counts were recorded for this clone. The gene calls are TRBV1 and TRBJ2-3; the table's TRBD2 call for D was not verified on the DNA. TRBV1 is noted as a pseudogene. The CDR3 is 18 amino acids. The CDR3 DNA is TGCACCAGCAGCCAAGATTGGGGACTAGCGGGGAGGGAAGATACGCAGTATTTT. Amino acid sequence: CTSSQDWGLAGREDTQYF.

The sample holds a few counts of this clone. The J gene is TRBJ1-1, the V gene TRBV5-4; D is unclear. This CDR3 has 14 residues. Germline V gene data show CDR1 as SGHNT and CDR2 as YYREEE (reference sequence). V shed 0 bases and J shed 7 bases, with 13 bases lying between them. The CDR3 loop reads CASSLGSGNGEAFF. The CDR3 DNA follows: TGTGCCAGCAGCTTGGGTAGTGGTAACGGTGAAGCTTTCTTT.

The rearrangement joins TRBV7-6 to TRBJ1-2, with D unresolved. Between the trimmed V and J ends, which lost 5 bases and 4 bases, there was a span of 20 bases. Germline V CDR1 and CDR2: SGHVS, FNYEAQ. The CDR3 is 16 amino acids. CDR3 sequence: CASSPLEVGGIYGYTF. The CDR3 nucleotides are TGTGCCAGCAGCCCCTTAGAAGTCGGCGGCATCTATGGCTACACCTTC.